What follows is one TCR beta chain and its context. What it binds is unknown. The source of the sample is a study of cytomegalovirus exposure and HLA in healthy donors. Across the whole study: It was reported in a later analysis that the 120 validation repertoires used the same platform as the approximately 670 first-cohort repertoires. Study-level findings and limits: Some public TCRs appeared in many individuals, while most sequences were rare. Researchers catalogued over 150 TCR beta chains as cytomegalovirus-associated.

The germline V and J ends were trimmed by 2 bases and 4 bases, with 8 bases remaining between them. CDR1 and CDR2 from the germline V gene are SGHVS and FQNEAQ. The length of the CDR3 is 14 residues. Some clones are missing from TCRdb's copy, which holds only in-frame ones; the method was immunoSEQ multiplex PCR. The sample includes 95,000 to 150,000 clones, about 88% seen only once; the top ten take 1.1%. The sample was PBMCs. This chain connects TRBV7-8 to TRBJ2-2, with D perhaps TRBD1 (5 bases). The TCR comes from a woman aged 18 to 35 in good health and CMV-seronegative. CDR3 region: CASSLLGVTGELFF. CDR3 sequence (DNA): TGTGCCAGCAGCTTACTAGGGGTCACCGGGGAGCTGTTTTTT.